This T cell receptor beta chain was recovered during a study of control samples from healthy donors and cancer patients. Using immunoSEQ multiplex PCR, the repertoire was profiled, and TCRdb retains in-frame clones only, with some absent. The repertoire holds about 140,000 clones, with roughly 94% as singletons. V was pared by 0 bases and J by 5 bases, with 15 bases of the junction left unmatched. The CDR3 contains 18 residues. Germline loops: CDR1 SGHRS, CDR2 YFSETQ. This clonotype was obtained from a man aged 40-49 years in good health. The source material was blood. The chain has TRBV5-1 and TRBJ2-3; 7 nucleotides line up with TRBD1. For the CDR3, the DNA is TGCGCCAGCAGCTTGGGCCCCCTCGACAGGGAAATTAAAGATACGCAGTATTTT. Its protein product is CASSLGPLDREIKDTQYF.